Reported below is one T cell receptor beta chain. Its cognate antigen is unknown. The sample is drawn from a study of OX40 agonist ivuxolimab in advanced cancers. Study as a whole: Patients with hepatocellular carcinoma, melanoma, renal cell or head and neck cancer made up the dose-escalation patients.

Study-level findings and limits: Averaged across samples, CD8+ T cells carried more expanded clones than CD4+ did. In a subset of nonresponders, normalized T-cell clonal expansion was also low.

Clones were read by immunoSEQ multiplex PCR, and TCRdb kept only the in-frame ones, dropping some. This table holds around 84,000 clones, about 90% found once. The CDR3 length is 14 residues. Per the germline V gene, CDR1 is LGHNT and CDR2 is FRNRAP. J was trimmed by 5 bases and V by 1 base; bases with no gene match: 2. The receptor's source is an adult with an advanced solid tumor such as melanoma, head and neck, liver or kidney cancer. The V gene is TRBV12-5, the J gene TRBJ1-5; 7 nucleotides match TRBD1. Source: CD4+ or CD8+ T cells sorted from blood, taken in a trial of the OX40 agonist ivuxolimab. The CDR3 reads CASGLEGAYQPQHF. The CDR3 DNA follows: TGTGCTAGTGGTTTGGAGGGGGCGTATCAGCCCCAGCATTTT.